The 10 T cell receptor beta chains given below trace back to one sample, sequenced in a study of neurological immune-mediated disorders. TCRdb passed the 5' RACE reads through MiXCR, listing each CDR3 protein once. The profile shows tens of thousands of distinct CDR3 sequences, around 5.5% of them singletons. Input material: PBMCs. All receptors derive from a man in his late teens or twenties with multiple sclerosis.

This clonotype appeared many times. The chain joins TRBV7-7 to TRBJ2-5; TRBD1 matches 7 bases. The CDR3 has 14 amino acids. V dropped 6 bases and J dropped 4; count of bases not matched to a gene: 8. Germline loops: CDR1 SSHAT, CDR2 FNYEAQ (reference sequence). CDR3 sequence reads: CASSLTGMIETQYF. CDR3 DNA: TGTGCCAGCAGTCTGACAGGGATGATAGAGACCCAGTACTTC.

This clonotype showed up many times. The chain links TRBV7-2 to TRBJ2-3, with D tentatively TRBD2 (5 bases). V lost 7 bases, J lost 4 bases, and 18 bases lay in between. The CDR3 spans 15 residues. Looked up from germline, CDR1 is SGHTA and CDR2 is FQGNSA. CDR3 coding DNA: TGTGCCAGCACCCCACGCTTCGGGGTCGCAGATACGCAGTATTTT. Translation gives CASTPRFGVADTQYF.

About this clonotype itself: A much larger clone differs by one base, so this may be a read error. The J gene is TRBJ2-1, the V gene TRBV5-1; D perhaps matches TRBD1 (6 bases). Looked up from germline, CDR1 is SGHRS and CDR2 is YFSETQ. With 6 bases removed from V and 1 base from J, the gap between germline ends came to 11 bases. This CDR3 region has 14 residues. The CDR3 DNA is TGCGCCAGCAAAGAGGACAGATCCTACAATGAGCAGTTCTTC. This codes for CASKEDRSYNEQFF. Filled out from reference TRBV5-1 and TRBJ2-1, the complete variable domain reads KAGVTQTPRYLIKTRGQQVTLSCSPISGHRSVSWYQQTPGQGLQFLFEYFSETQRNKGNFPGRFSGRQFSNSRSEMNVSTLELGDSALYLCASKEDRSYNEQFFGPGTRLTVL.

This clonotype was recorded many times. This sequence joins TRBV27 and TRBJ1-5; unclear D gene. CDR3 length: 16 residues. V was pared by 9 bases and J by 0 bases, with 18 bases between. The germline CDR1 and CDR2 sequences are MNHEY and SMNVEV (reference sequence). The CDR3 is CARPSGGCFSNQPQHF. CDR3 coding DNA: TGTGCCAGGCCTTCGGGCGGATGTTTTAGCAATCAGCCCCAGCATTTT.

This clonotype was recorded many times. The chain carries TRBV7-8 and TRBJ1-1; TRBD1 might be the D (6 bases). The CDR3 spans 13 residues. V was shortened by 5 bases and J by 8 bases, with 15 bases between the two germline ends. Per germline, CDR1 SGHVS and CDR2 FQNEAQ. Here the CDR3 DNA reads TGTGCCAGCAGCATAAACGGGGGCAGGGAAGCTTTCTTT. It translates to CASSINGGREAFF. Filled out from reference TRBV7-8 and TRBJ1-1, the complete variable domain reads GAGVSQSPRYKVAKRGQDVALRCDPISGHVSLFWYQQALGQGPEFLTYFQNEAQLDKSGLPSDRFFAERPEGSVSTLKIQRTQQEDSAVYLCASSINGGREAFFGQGTRLTVV.

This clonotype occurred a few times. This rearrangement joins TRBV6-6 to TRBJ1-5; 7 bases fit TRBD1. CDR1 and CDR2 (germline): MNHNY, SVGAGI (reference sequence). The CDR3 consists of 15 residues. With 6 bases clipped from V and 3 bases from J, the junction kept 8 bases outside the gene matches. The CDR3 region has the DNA TGTGCCAGCAGCCTGGACAGGAGCGACAATCAGCCCCAGCATTTT. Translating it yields CASSLDRSDNQPQHF.

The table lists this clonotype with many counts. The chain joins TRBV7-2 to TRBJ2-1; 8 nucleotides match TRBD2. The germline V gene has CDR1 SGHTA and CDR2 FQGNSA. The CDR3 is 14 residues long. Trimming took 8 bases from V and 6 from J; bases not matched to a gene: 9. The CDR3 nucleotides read TGTGCCAGCGGACTAGCCGTCATGTCCAATGAGCAGTTCTTC. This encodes CASGLAVMSNEQFF.

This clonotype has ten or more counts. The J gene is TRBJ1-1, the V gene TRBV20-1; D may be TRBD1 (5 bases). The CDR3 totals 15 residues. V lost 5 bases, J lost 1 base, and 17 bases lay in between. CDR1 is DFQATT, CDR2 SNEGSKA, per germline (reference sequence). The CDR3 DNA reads TGCAGTGCTCCCGGCGGGGAGGGGAAGAACACTGAAGCTTTCTTT. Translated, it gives CSAPGGEGKNTEAFF.

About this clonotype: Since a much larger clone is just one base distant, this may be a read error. The CDR3 coding sequence is TGTGCCAGCTTGGATGGAGCGATGTACACTGAAGCTTTCTTT. This codes for CASLDGAMYTEAFF. J is TRBJ1-1 and V is TRBV18; no clear D. The CDR3 is made up of 14 amino acids. V lost 7 bases and J lost 3, with 15 bases in between. From germline, CDR1 is KGHSH and CDR2 LQKENI.

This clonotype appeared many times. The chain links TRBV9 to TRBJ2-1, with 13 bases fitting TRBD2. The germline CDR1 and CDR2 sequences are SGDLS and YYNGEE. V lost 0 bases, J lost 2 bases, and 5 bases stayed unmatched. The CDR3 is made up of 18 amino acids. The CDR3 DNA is TGTGCCAGCAGCGTAGCTACCACTAGCGGGAGGGCCTACAATGAGCAGTTCTTC. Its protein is CASSVATTSGRAYNEQFF.